This entry describes one T cell receptor beta chain. Trimming removed 2 bases from V and 6 bases from J, with 7 bases in between. Germline values: CDR1 MNHEY, CDR2 SVGAGI. The CDR3 length is 13 residues. Repertoires were generated with immunoSEQ multiplex PCR, while TCRdb's copy carries only in-frame clones and drops some. The sample includes under 100,000 clones, approximately 82% of them seen just once. The sample comes from a study of blood T cell repertoires in COVID-19. In the study overall: From T cells, B-cell-depleted T cells, or PBMCs came the material, which was cDNA or gDNA.

The chain links TRBV6-5 to TRBJ1-4; no reliable D call. The clonotype originates from a woman aged 60-70 years with acute or convalescent COVID-19. Sequencing was done on a sample of peripheral blood. The CDR3 region is CASSYGGYEKLFF. CDR3 bases: TGTGCCAGCAGTTACGGAGGGTATGAAAAACTGTTTTTT.